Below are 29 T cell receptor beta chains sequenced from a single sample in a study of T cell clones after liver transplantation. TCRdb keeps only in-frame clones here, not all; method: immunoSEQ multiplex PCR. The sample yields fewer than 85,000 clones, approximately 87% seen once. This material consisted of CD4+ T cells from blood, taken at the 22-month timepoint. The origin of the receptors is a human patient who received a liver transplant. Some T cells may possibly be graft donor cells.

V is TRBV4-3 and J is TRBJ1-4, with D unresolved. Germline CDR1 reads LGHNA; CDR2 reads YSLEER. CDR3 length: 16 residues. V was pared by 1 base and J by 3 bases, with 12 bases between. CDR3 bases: TGCGCCAGCAGCCAAGTATTAGGAGATCCTAATGAAAAACTGTTTTTT. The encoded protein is CASSQVLGDPNEKLFF.

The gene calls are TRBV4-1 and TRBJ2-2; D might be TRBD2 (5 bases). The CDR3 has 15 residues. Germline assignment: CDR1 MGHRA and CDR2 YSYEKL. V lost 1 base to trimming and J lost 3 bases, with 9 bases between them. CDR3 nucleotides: TGCGCCAGCAGCCAAGGACTACGGGACACCGGGGAGCTGTTTTTT. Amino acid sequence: CASSQGLRDTGELFF.

The CDR3 nucleotides are TGTGCCAGCAGAAAAGACAGGAGTTATGACTATGGCTACACCTTC. This gives the protein CASRKDRSYDYGYTF. V gene TRBV11-1 combines with J gene TRBJ1-2; TRBD1 might be the D (6 bases). There are 15 residues in the CDR3. Germline V gene sequence: CDR1 SGHAT, CDR2 FQDESV (reference sequence). V lost 6 bases and J lost 3, with 17 bases in between.

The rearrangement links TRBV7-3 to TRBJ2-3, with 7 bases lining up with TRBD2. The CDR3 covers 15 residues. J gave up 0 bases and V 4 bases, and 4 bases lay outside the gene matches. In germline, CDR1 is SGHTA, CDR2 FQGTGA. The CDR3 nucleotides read TGTGCCAGCAGCTCCGGGGGAGGGAGCACAGATACGCAGTATTTT. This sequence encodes CASSSGGGSTDTQYF. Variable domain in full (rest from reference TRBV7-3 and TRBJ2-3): GAGVSQTPSNKVTEKGKYVELRCDPISGHTALYWYRQSLGQGPEFLIYFQGTGAADDSGLPNDRFFAVRPEGSVSTLKIQRTERGDSAVYLCASSSGGGSTDTQYFGPGTRLTVL.

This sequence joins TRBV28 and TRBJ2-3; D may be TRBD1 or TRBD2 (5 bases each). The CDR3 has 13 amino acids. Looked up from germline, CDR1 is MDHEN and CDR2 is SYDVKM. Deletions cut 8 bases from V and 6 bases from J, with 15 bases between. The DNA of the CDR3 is TGTGCCAGCCTCGGGGCACCTCGGGATACGCAGTATTTT. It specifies CASLGAPRDTQYF.

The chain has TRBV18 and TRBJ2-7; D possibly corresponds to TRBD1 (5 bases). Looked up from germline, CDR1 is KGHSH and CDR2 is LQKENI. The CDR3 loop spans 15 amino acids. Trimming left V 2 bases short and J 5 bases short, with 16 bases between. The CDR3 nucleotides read TGTGCCAGCTCACCAATCTCAGGGATCAGAGACGAGCAGTACTTC. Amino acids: CASSPISGIRDEQYF.

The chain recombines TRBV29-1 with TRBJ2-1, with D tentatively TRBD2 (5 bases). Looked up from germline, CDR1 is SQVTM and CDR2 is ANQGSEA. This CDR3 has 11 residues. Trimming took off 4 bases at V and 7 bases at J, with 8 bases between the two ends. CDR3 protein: CSVGRGNEQFF. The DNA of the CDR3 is TGCAGCGTTGGTAGAGGGAATGAGCAGTTCTTC.

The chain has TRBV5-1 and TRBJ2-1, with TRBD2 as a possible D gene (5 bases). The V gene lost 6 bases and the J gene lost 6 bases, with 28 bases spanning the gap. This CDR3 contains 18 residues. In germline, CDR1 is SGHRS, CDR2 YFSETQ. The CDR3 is CASTQFAGKLFGGNEQFF. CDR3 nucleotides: TGCGCCAGCACCCAGTTTGCCGGGAAACTCTTTGGAGGCAATGAGCAGTTCTTC.

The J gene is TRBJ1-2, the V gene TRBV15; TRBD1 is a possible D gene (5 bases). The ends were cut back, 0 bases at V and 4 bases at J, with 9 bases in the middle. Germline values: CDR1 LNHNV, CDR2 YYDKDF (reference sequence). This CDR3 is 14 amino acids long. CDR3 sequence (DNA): TGTGCCACCAGCAGAGAACCGGGGGGCTATGGCTACACCTTC. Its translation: CATSREPGGYGYTF.

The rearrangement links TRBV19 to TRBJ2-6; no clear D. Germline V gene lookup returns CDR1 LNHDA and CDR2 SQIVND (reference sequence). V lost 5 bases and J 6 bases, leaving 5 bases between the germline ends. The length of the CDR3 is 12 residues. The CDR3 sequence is CASSSAANVLTF. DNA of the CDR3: TGTGCCAGTAGTTCGGCGGCCAACGTCCTGACTTTC.

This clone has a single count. CDR3 protein: CASSWNPGTGGQYF. CDR3 sequence (DNA): TGCGCCAGCAGCTGGAATCCGGGGACAGGCGGGCAGTACTTC. The chain links TRBV5-1 to TRBJ2-7, with 8 nucleotides matching TRBD1. V lost 3 bases, J lost 9 bases, and 11 bases stayed unmatched. The CDR3 length is 14 residues. CDR1 is SGHRS, CDR2 YFSETQ, per germline.

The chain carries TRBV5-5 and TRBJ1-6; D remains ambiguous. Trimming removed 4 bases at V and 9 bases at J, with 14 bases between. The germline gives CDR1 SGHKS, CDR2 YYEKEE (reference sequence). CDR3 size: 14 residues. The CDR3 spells CASSHPVAISPLHF. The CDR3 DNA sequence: TGTGCCAGCAGCCACCCAGTCGCTATTTCACCCCTCCACTTT.

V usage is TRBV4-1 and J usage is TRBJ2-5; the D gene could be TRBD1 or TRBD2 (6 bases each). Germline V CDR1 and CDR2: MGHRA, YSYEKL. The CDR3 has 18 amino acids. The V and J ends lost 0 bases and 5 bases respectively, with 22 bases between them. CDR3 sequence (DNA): TGCGCCAGCAGCCAAGATACAGACGGGGGCAACACCATGGAGACCCAGTACTTC. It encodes CASSQDTDGGNTMETQYF.

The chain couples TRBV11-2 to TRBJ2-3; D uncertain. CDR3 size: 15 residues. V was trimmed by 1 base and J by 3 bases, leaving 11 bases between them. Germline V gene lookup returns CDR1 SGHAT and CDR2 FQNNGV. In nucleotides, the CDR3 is TGTGCCAGCAGCTTAGGATGGCCGGATACAGATACGCAGTATTTT. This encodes CASSLGWPDTDTQYF. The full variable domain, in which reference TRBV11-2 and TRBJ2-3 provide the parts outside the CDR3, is EAGVAQSPRYKIIEKRQSVAFWCNPISGHATLYWYQQILGQGPKLLIQFQNNGVVDDSQLPKDRFSAERLKGVDSTLKIQPAKLEDSAVYLCASSLGWPDTDTQYFGPGTRLTVL.

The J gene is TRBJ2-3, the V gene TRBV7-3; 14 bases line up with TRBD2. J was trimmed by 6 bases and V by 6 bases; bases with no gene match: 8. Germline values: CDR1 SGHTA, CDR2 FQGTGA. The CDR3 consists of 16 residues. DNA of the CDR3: TGTGCCAGCAGGCCTCCGGGACTAGCGGGAGTTGATACGCAGTATTTT. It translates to CASRPPGLAGVDTQYF.

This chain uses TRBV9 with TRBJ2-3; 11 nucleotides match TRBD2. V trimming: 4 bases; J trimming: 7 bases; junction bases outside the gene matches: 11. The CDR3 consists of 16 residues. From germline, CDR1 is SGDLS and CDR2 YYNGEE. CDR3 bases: TGTGCCAGCAGCCCTGGGACTAGCGGACTCACGAATACGCAGTATTTT. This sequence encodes CASSPGTSGLTNTQYF.

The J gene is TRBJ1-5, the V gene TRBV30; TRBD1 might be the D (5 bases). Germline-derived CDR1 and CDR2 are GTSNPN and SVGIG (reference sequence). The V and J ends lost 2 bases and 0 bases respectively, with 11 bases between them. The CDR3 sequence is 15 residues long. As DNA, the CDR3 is TGTGCCTGGAGTTTTTGGACATTTAGCAATCAGCCCCAGCATTTT. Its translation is CAWSFWTFSNQPQHF.

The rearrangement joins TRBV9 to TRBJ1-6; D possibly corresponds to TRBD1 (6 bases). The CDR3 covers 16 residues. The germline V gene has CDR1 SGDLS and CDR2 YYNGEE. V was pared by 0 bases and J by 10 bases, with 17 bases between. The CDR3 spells CASSVATGEGGSPLHF. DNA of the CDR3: TGTGCCAGCAGCGTAGCTACGGGTGAGGGGGGATCACCCCTCCACTTT. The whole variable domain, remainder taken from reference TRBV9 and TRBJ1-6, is DSGVTQTPKHLITATGQRVTLRCSPRSGDLSVYWYQQSLDQGLQFLIQYYNGEERAKGNILERFSAQQFPDLHSELNLSSLELGDSALYFCASSVATGEGGSPLHFGNGTRLTVT.

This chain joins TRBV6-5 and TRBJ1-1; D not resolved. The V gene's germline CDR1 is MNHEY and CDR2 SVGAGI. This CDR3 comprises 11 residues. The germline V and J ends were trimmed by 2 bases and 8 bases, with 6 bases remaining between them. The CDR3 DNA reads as TGTGCCAGCAGTTACCGGGCCGAAGCTTTCTTT. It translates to CASSYRAEAFF.

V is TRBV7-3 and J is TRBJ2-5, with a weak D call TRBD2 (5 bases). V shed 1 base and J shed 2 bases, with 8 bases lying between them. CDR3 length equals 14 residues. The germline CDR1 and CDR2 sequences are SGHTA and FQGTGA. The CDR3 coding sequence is TGTGCCAGCAGCTTAAGCGGGCGACAAGAGACCCAGTACTTC. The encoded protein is CASSLSGRQETQYF.

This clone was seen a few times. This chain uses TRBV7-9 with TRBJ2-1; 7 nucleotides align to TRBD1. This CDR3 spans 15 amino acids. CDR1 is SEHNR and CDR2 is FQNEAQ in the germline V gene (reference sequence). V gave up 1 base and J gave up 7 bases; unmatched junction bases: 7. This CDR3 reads CASSLGTGMQNEQFF. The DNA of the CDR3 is TGTGCCAGCAGCTTAGGGACAGGTATGCAGAATGAGCAGTTCTTC.

CDR3 sequence reads: CASSLNEIEAFF. CDR3 nucleotide sequence: TGTGCCAGCAGCTTAAACGAGATTGAAGCTTTCTTT. The V gene is TRBV11-2, the J gene TRBJ1-1; D is unresolved. CDR1 SGHAT and CDR2 FQNNGV come from the germline V gene. Trimming shortened V by 2 bases and J by 7 bases, and 8 bases separated the two germline ends. This CDR3 is built from 12 residues.

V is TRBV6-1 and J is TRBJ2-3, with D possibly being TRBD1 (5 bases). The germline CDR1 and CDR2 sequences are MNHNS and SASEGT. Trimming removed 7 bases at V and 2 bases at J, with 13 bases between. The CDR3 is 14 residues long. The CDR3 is CASTLETVTDTQYF. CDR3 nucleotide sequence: TGTGCCAGCACCCTTGAGACAGTCACAGATACGCAGTATTTT.

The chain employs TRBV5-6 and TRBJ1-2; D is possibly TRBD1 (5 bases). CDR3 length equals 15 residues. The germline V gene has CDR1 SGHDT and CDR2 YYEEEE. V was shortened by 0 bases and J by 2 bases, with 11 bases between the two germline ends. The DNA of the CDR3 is TGTGCCAGCAGCTTGGGTGGGGACCACAACTATGGCTACACCTTC. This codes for CASSLGGDHNYGYTF.

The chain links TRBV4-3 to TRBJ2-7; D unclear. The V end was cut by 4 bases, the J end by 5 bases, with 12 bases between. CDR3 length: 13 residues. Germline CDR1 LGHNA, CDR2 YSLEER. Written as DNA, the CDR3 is TGCGCCAGCAGCCGGGATCTCCAGAACGAGCAGTACTTC. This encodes CASSRDLQNEQYF.

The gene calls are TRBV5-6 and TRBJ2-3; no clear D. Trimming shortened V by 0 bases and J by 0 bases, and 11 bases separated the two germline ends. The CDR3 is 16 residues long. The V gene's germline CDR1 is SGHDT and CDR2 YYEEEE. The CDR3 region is CASSLAGQRSTDTQYF. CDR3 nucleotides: TGTGCCAGCAGCTTGGCCGGCCAGCGAAGCACAGATACGCAGTATTTT.

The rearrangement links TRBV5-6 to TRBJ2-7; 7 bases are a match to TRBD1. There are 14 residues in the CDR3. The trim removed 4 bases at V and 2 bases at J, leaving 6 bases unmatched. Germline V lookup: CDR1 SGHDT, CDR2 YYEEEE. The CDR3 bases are TGTGCCAGCAGCCCGGGACAGCCTACCTACGAGCAGTACTTC. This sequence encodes CASSPGQPTYEQYF.

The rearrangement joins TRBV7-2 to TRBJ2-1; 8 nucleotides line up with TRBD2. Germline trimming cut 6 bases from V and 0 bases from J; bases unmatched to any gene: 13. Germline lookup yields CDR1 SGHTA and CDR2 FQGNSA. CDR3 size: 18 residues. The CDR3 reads CASRSPWGGGSSYNEQFF. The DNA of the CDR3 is TGTGCCAGCAGAAGTCCCTGGGGCGGGGGGAGCTCCTACAATGAGCAGTTCTTC.

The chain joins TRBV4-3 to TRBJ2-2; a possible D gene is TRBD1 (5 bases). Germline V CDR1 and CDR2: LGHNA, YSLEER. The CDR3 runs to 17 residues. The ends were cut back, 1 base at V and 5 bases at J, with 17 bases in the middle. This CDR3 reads CASSQGRWGPGTGELFF. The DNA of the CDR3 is TGCGCCAGCAGCCAAGGGAGATGGGGCCCCGGAACCGGGGAGCTGTTTTTT.